The next 7 T cell receptor beta chains were all read from a single sample in a study of T cell changes during pregnancy in multiple sclerosis. Only in-frame clones appear in the TCRdb table, and some are missing; sequencing was by immunoSEQ multiplex PCR. The table includes about 60,000 clones, around 90% detected once. The sample here was peripheral blood, taken before pregnancy. The receptors shown here come from a female donor with multiple sclerosis, enrolled in a pregnancy study.

The chain couples TRBV10-2 to TRBJ1-1, with D maybe TRBD1 (5 bases). The germline V gene has CDR1 WSHSY and CDR2 SAAADI. Trimming cost V 1 base and J 4 bases, with 22 bases left between them. The CDR3 covers 18 residues. The DNA for the CDR3 is TGCGCCAGCAGTGAGTTTCACGGGGGGGACTCCACACTCACTGAAGCTTTCTTT. It specifies CASSEFHGGDSTLTEAFF.

The chain uses TRBV7-2 and TRBJ2-5, with a weak D call TRBD1 (6 bases). The better agreement between TRBJ2-7 and the DNA end casts doubt on the J call. Looked up from germline, CDR1 is SGHTA and CDR2 is FQGNSA. The CDR3 spans 15 residues. CDR3 residues: CASSLAGTSSYEQYF. The CDR3 coding sequence is TGTGCCAGCAGCTTAGCCGGGACAAGCTCCTACGAGCAGTACTTC.

V is TRBV4-3 and J is TRBJ2-7, with a possible D match to TRBD1 (6 bases). Germline V gives CDR1 LGHNA, CDR2 YSLEER. V dropped 1 base and J dropped 1 base, with 11 bases sitting between them. CDR3 size: 15 residues. Here the CDR3 DNA reads TGCGCCAGCAGCCAAGTTTGGGGGCAATCCTACGAGCAGTACTTC. Protein sequence: CASSQVWGQSYEQYF.

V and J are TRBV4-3 and TRBJ1-1; 7 bases map to TRBD1. The V gene's germline CDR1 is LGHNA and CDR2 YSLEER. After removal of 2 bases from V and 6 bases from J, the junction contained 6 bases not matched to a gene. This CDR3 is 14 amino acids long. The CDR3 spells CASSQFEGASEAFF. The CDR3, as DNA: TGCGCCAGCAGCCAATTCGAGGGGGCCTCTGAAGCTTTCTTT.

This rearrangement joins TRBV19 to TRBJ1-5; 11 nucleotides agree with TRBD1. With V trimmed by 4 bases and J by 2 bases, 4 bases remained unmatched. Germline V gene data show CDR1 as LNHDA and CDR2 as SQIVND (reference sequence). The CDR3 sequence is 16 residues long. CDR3 DNA sequence: TGTGCCAGTAGTACGGACAGGGGGCAAGGCAATCAGCCCCAGCATTTT. Protein: CASSTDRGQGNQPQHF.

The gene calls are TRBV6-4 and TRBJ1-4, with D perhaps TRBD1 (5 bases). Germline V gene lookup returns CDR1 MRHNA and CDR2 SNTAGT. V lost 5 bases, J lost 7 bases, and 17 bases lay in between. This CDR3 has 15 amino acids. CDR3 sequence (DNA): TGTGCCAGCAGTCTCGACGGGGGGTCGGCTGAAAAACTGTTTTTT. It encodes CASSLDGGSAEKLFF.

This clone was picked up a small number of times. J is TRBJ2-5 and V is TRBV7-9; 8 bases fit TRBD2. Germline trimming cut 2 bases from V and 5 bases from J; bases unmatched to any gene: 16. The CDR3 loop spans 18 amino acids. Germline V gene lookup returns CDR1 SEHNR and CDR2 FQNEAQ (reference sequence). The CDR3 DNA reads as TGTGCCAGCAGCTTACGGGAAGGAGGACTAGCCGGCGGGGAGACCCAGTACTTC. This codes for CASSLREGGLAGGETQYF.